What follows is one TCR beta chain and its context. The sample is drawn from a study of T cell changes during pregnancy in multiple sclerosis. The ends were cut back, 1 base at V and 10 bases at J, with 8 bases in the middle. The CDR3 contains 12 residues. Germline loops: CDR1 PRHDT, CDR2 FYEKMQ (reference sequence). Profiling relied on immunoSEQ multiplex PCR, and the TCRdb table lists in-frame clones only, not all of them. The table has more than 65,000 clones, more than 90% seen once. The gene calls are TRBV13 and TRBJ2-1; D is ambiguous. Sequenced material: peripheral blood, taken in the second trimester of pregnancy. The clonotype was recovered from a female donor with multiple sclerosis, enrolled in a pregnancy study. DNA of the CDR3: TGTGCCAGCAGCTTAGTGCCTCAGGAGCAGTTCTTC. Its translation is CASSLVPQEQFF.